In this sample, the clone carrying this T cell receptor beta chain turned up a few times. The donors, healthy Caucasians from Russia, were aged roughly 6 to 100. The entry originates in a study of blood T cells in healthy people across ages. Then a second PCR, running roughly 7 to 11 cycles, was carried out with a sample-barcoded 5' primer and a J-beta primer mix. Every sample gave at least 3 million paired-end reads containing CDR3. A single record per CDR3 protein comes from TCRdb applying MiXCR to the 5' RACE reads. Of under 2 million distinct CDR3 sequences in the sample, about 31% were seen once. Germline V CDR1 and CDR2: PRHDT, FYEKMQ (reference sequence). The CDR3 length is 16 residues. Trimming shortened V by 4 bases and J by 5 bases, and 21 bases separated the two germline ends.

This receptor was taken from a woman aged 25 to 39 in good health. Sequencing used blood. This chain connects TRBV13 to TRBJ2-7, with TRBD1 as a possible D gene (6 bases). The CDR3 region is CASSSQMGWGPDEQYF. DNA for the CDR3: TGTGCCAGCAGCTCGCAAATGGGATGGGGGCCTGACGAGCAGTACTTC.